This T cell receptor beta chain was observed in a study of blood T cell repertoires in COVID-19. Study in general: Whether acute or convalescent, the COVID-19 samples came from the United States, Italy and Spain.

The V and J ends lost 0 bases and 11 bases respectively, with 10 bases between them. CDR3 length equals 12 residues. Germline CDR1 SNHLY, CDR2 FYNNEI. TCRdb's copy holds only in-frame clones and misses some; the assay was immunoSEQ multiplex PCR. This table has roughly 99,000 clones, more than 70% appearing once. The clonotype was recovered from a man between 40 and 49 years old with active or convalescent COVID-19. The chain combines TRBV2 with TRBJ1-1; D is possibly TRBD1 (6 bases). Sequenced input: peripheral blood. CDR3 amino acids: CASSEAGGRAFF. As DNA, the CDR3 is TGTGCCAGCAGTGAAGCAGGGGGTCGGGCTTTCTTT.